This T cell receptor beta chain derives from a study of metastatic and nonmetastatic thyroid tumors. Across the whole study: A comparison of repertoires was made across blood and tumor or nodule tissue from malignant and benign thyroid patients.

TCRdb reprocessed the PCR reads using MiXCR. The top ten hold approximately 24% of the sample, which has under 35,000 clones, about 40% seen once. Thyroid surgery had not been preceded by any treatment in any patient. The CDR3 runs 18 residues. V was pared by 3 bases and J by 3 bases, with 21 bases between. From germline, CDR1 is MNHEY and CDR2 SVGAGI. This clonotype was sampled from a female donor with papillary thyroid cancer or a benign thyroid nodule (not recorded which). Some clones in this sample may be carry-over from other donors' samples. The sequenced material came from tumor tissue. V gene TRBV6-5 combines with J gene TRBJ2-1; weak D call: TRBD2 (6 bases). DNA of the CDR3: TGTGCCAGCAGTTATAGCTCGTATTCGGGGAGGCTCTACAATGAGCAGTTCTTC. As protein: CASSYSSYSGRLYNEQFF.